Listed below are T cell receptor beta chains from one sample, sequenced in a study of T cell responses to AZD1222 COVID-19 vaccine. Clones were read by immunoSEQ multiplex PCR, and TCRdb kept only the in-frame ones, dropping some. The profile shows approximately 150,000 clones, roughly 93% of them singletons. Material: peripheral blood, obtained 28 days after the second AZD1222 dose. All receptors come from an adult who received the AZD1222 COVID-19 vaccine. Both conserved end residues are part of each CDR3. The D gene is left open where the match is weak. Only part of the rows carry a size: once, few, many, or a class if the clone is expanded.

J gene,clone size,V gene,D gene,CDR3 DNA,CDR3 protein
TRBJ1-2,NA,TRBV15,NA,TGTGCCACCAGCAGAGGGGACGGCCACTATGGCTACACCTTC,CATSRGDGHYGYTF
TRBJ2-1,NA,TRBV11-3,TRBD2,TGTGCCAGCAGCTCCGGACTAGCGGGACGTGATGAGCAGTTCTTC,CASSSGLAGRDEQFF
TRBJ2-3,NA,TRBV9,NA,TGTGCCAGCAGCGTAGGGCCCGGGCCAGGACCAAAGCGCACAGATACGCAGTATTTT,CASSVGPGPGPKRTDTQYF
TRBJ2-5,NA,TRBV27,TRBD1,TGTGCCAGCAACCCGGCGGACAGGGGGCGAGAGACCCAGTACTTC,CASNPADRGRETQYF
TRBJ2-5,NA,TRBV5-4,TRBD2,TGTGCCAGCAGCTTGGACCCGAGGGAGGGTCAAGAGACCCAGTACTTC,CASSLDPREGQETQYF
TRBJ2-3,once,TRBV5-6,NA,TGTGCCAGCAGCTACAGTGTAGATACGCAGTATTTT,CASSYSVDTQYF
TRBJ1-1,NA,TRBV13,NA,TGTGCCAGCAGCTCCCGCAGTAAGAACACTGAAGCTTTCTTT,CASSSRSKNTEAFF
TRBJ1-1,NA,TRBV10-1,TRBD1,TGCGCCAGCAGGCCAGACAGGGGGGTTACCACTGAAGCTTTCTTT,CASRPDRGVTTEAFF
TRBJ1-2,NA,TRBV5-1,NA,TGCGCCAGCAGCTTGACCCGGGGTGGCTACACCTTC,CASSLTRGGYTF
TRBJ2-1,NA,TRBV18,NA,TGTGCCAGCTCACCGAACTTTAGCTCCTACAATGAGCAGTTCTTC,CASSPNFSSYNEQFF
TRBJ2-7,NA,TRBV19,TRBD1,TGTGCCAGTAGTATACGCGACAGGGACGCCTACGAGCAGTACTTC,CASSIRDRDAYEQYF
TRBJ1-1,NA,TRBV27,NA,TGTGCCAGCAGTGTAGGATTGAACACTGAAGCTTTCTTT,CASSVGLNTEAFF
TRBJ1-2,once,TRBV7-9,NA,TGTGCCAGCAGCTTCGACCACTATGGCTACACCTTC,CASSFDHYGYTF
TRBJ2-3,once,TRBV6-5,TRBD1,TGTGCCAGCAGAGACAGGGGGGTAGCAGATACGCAGTATTTT,CASRDRGVADTQYF
TRBJ2-1,NA,TRBV6-4,TRBD2,TGTGCCAGCAGTCGGACTAGCGGGGTGAATGAGCAGTTCTTC,CASSRTSGVNEQFF
TRBJ2-7,NA,TRBV4-2,TRBD2,TGTGCCAGCAGCCTGACCTTCCTAGCGGGAGTCTCCGAGCAGTACTTC,CASSLTFLAGVSEQYF
TRBJ2-7,NA,TRBV11-1,TRBD1,TGTGCCAGCAGGGTCGGAGGACAGGAGTCGGGGCAGTACTTC,CASRVGGQESGQYF
TRBJ1-6,NA,TRBV5-1,TRBD1,TGCGCCAGCAGCTTGGGATTAGGGACAGGGGATTCACCCCTCCACTTT,CASSLGLGTGDSPLHF
TRBJ1-1,NA,TRBV19,NA,TGTGCCAGTAGTTCGCCCGGGGGGGCGAACACTGAAGCTTTCTTT,CASSSPGGANTEAFF
TRBJ2-5,NA,TRBV19,NA,TGTGCCAGTAGTATATGGGGGGCAGAGACCCAGTACTTC,CASSIWGAETQYF
TRBJ2-7,NA,TRBV2,NA,TGTGCCAGCACCTCTCAAACCTACGAGCAGTACTTC,CASTSQTYEQYF
TRBJ2-7,NA,TRBV4-2,TRBD2,TGTGCCAGCAGCCAAGATTCGGGGGAGGGGTCCTACGAGCAGTACTTC,CASSQDSGEGSYEQYF
TRBJ1-2,NA,TRBV5-1,TRBD1,TGCGCCAGCAGCTCCGGGACAGTTTCAGGTTACTATGGCTACACCTTC,CASSSGTVSGYYGYTF
TRBJ1-2,once,TRBV5-1,NA,TGCGCCAGCAGCTTGGGGGTAGGAGCTAACTATGGCTACACCTTC,CASSLGVGANYGYTF
TRBJ1-1,NA,TRBV5-5,TRBD1,TGTGCCAGCAGCCATGCGACAGGGACTGAAGCTTTCTTT,CASSHATGTEAFF
TRBJ2-3,NA,TRBV3-1/TRBV3-2,TRBD2,TGTGCCAGCAGCCAAGATGGGGGGACTAGTTCCTATTTT,CASSQDGGTSSYF
TRBJ1-5,NA,TRBV7-8,NA,TGTGCCAGCAGCCCGCGCCCGGGGGTTAGCAATCAGCCCCAGCATTTT,CASSPRPGVSNQPQHF
TRBJ2-3,once,TRBV5-1,NA,TGCGCCAGCAGCTTGTTAGATACGCAGTATTTT,CASSLLDTQYF
TRBJ1-2,NA,TRBV10-3,TRBD1,TGTGCCATCAGTGAGGGACAGGTGGGCTACACCTTC,CAISEGQVGYTF
TRBJ1-2,NA,TRBV30,TRBD1,TGTGCCTGGAGTGCGCAAGACAGGGGACTTGACGGCTACACCTTC,CAWSAQDRGLDGYTF
TRBJ2-7,few,TRBV19,TRBD2,TGTGCCAGTAGTACCCTGACTAGCGGCTACGAGCAGTACTTC,CASSTLTSGYEQYF
TRBJ2-5,NA,TRBV5-4,TRBD2,TGTGCCAGCAGCTTGGCCGGGGTAGCGGGACAAGAGACCCAGTACTTC,CASSLAGVAGQETQYF
TRBJ2-2,NA,TRBV7-2,TRBD2,TGTGCCAGCAGCTTAGTGGGGGGGTCCCCCGGGGAGCTGTTTTTT,CASSLVGGSPGELFF
TRBJ1-2,NA,TRBV6-6,NA,TGTGCCAGCAGTTACTCCGCCGCCAGGGTATCACATGGCTACACCTTC,CASSYSAARVSHGYTF
TRBJ1-4,NA,TRBV4-1,NA,TGCGCCAGCAGCCAAGAAGGACAAGGACGGTATGAAAAACTGTTTTTT,CASSQEGQGRYEKLFF